These T cell receptor beta chains were read from a single sample in a study of shared clonotypes between healthy human individuals. The method was immunoSEQ multiplex PCR; TCRdb's version includes in-frame clones alone and lacks a portion of them. In the table there are about 490,000 clones, approximately 80% of which are singletons. Material: PBMCs. The receptor source for this set is a woman aged 40 to 55 in good health. Some clones in this sample may be carry-over from other donors' samples. Both conserved end residues are part of each CDR3. D genes are given only for firm matches. Rows may omit the clone size; those that give it use once, few, many or a size class.

J	V	D	size	CDR3	DNA
TRBJ1-3	TRBV6-4	TRBD1	.	CASSDSGQDPPGGNTIYF	TGTGCCAGCAGTGACTCCGGACAGGACCCTCCCGGCGGAAACACCATATATTTT
TRBJ2-7	TRBV5-1	TRBD2	.	CASSATLSSGGSYEQYF	TGCGCCAGCAGCGCCACACTGTCTAGCGGGGGATCCTACGAGCAGTACTTC
TRBJ1-1	TRBV7-6	TRBD1	.	CASRSLQGTEAFF	TGTGCCAGCAGAAGCTTACAGGGGACTGAAGCTTTCTTT
TRBJ2-2	TRBV29-1	.	.	CSVDRAGGELFF	TGCAGCGTTGACAGGGCGGGCGGGGAGCTGTTTTTT
TRBJ2-2	TRBV27	.	.	CASSPPPNTGELFF	TGTGCCAGCAGTCCCCCTCCGAACACCGGGGAGCTGTTTTTT
TRBJ2-7	TRBV29-1	TRBD1	many	CSVFVSGQGSYEQYF	TGCAGCGTTTTCGTCTCGGGACAGGGCTCCTACGAGCAGTACTTC
TRBJ2-1	TRBV19	.	.	CASRDRATNNEQFF	TGTGCCAGTCGGGACCGGGCCACCAACAATGAGCAGTTCTTC
TRBJ1-4	TRBV28	.	once	CASSTSGTANEKLFF	TGTGCCAGCAGTACCTCAGGGACTGCTAATGAAAAACTGTTTTTT
TRBJ2-5	TRBV7-6	.	.	CASSLSVGGRQETQYF	TGTGCCAGCAGCTTATCTGTAGGAGGCAGGCAAGAGACCCAGTACTTC
TRBJ2-2	TRBV5-4	TRBD2	.	CASSLGYVSGLGDTGELFF	TGTGCCAGCAGCTTGGGGTACGTTAGCGGGTTAGGCGACACCGGGGAGCTGTTTTTT
TRBJ1-2	TRBV27	TRBD1	.	CASRGDRVGGYTF	TGTGCCAGCAGAGGGGACAGGGTCGGCGGCTACACCTTC
TRBJ2-5	TRBV27	TRBD2	.	CASRLAGGQETQYF	TGTGCCAGCAGGCTAGCGGGAGGACAAGAGACCCAGTACTTC
TRBJ2-7	TRBV28	.	.	CASTNSGGIREQYF	TGTGCCAGCACCAATTCCGGGGGAATTAGGGAGCAGTACTTC
TRBJ1-5	TRBV9	.	.	CASSVDRRGTQHF	TGTGCCAGCAGCGTAGACCGTCGAGGAACCCAGCATTTT
TRBJ2-7	TRBV15	.	.	CATSTTTIPGQSFYEQYF	TGTGCCACCAGCACAACAACCATCCCGGGACAAAGTTTCTACGAGCAGTACTTC
TRBJ2-1	TRBV27	.	many	CASSSGVESYNEQFF	TGTGCCAGCAGTTCTGGGGTAGAATCCTACAATGAGCAGTTCTTC
TRBJ1-2	TRBV4-3	.	.	CASSIIGTNYGYTF	TGCGCCAGCAGCATAATCGGGACCAACTATGGCTACACCTTC
TRBJ1-2	TRBV7-9	TRBD1	.	CASSLTTGTGGAYGYTF	TGTGCCAGCAGCCTCACGACCGGGACAGGGGGCGCTTATGGCTACACCTTC
TRBJ2-2	TRBV9	.	.	CASGVPGQTNTGELFF	TGTGCCAGCGGGGTACCGGGACAAACGAACACCGGGGAGCTGTTTTTT
TRBJ1-2	TRBV6-5	TRBD1	once	CASSSQGLANYGYTF	TGTGCCAGCAGTTCACAGGGGTTAGCTAACTATGGCTACACCTTC
TRBJ2-1	TRBV2	TRBD1	once	CASSSHGPGQGGNEQFF	TGTGCCAGCAGTTCCCACGGCCCGGGACAGGGAGGTAATGAGCAGTTCTTC
TRBJ2-2	TRBV19	TRBD2	.	CASTPAGGVNTGELFF	TGTGCCAGTACCCCCGCGGGGGGAGTAAACACCGGGGAGCTGTTTTTT
TRBJ2-2	TRBV18	TRBD2	.	CASTAGTSGTGELFF	TGTGCCAGCACTGCCGGGACTAGCGGTACCGGGGAGCTGTTTTTT
TRBJ1-3	TRBV18	.	.	CASSPGQASGNTIYF	TGTGCCAGCTCACCAGGGCAGGCCTCTGGAAACACCATATATTTT
TRBJ1-2	TRBV19	.	few	CASSARGTYGYTF	TGTGCCAGTTCTGCCAGGGGTACCTATGGCTACACCTTC
TRBJ2-3	TRBV18	.	.	CASSSGVGDTQYF	TGTGCCAGCTCATCAGGGGTGGGAGATACGCAGTATTTT
TRBJ1-2	TRBV5-1	.	.	CASSLGGTGSIF	TGCGCCAGCAGCTTAGGGGGAACAGGCTCTATCTTC
TRBJ2-1	TRBV5-4	.	.	CASSLGGGDWNEQFF	TGTGCCAGCAGCTTGGGAGGCGGGGACTGGAATGAGCAGTTCTTC
TRBJ2-7	TRBV28	TRBD2	few	CASRRQAGGTYEQYF	TGTGCCAGCCGACGGCAAGCGGGAGGGACCTACGAGCAGTACTTC
TRBJ1-3	TRBV7-2	.	.	CASSENSGNTIYF	TGTGCCAGCAGCGAGAACTCTGGAAACACCATATATTTT
TRBJ2-7	TRBV4-2	TRBD2	.	CASSQDGTSGSGEQYF	TGTGCCAGCAGCCAAGACGGGACTAGCGGGAGTGGTGAGCAGTACTTC
TRBJ1-2	TRBV5-6	.	.	CASSLGQAIDYGYTF	TGTGCCAGCAGCTTGGGACAGGCGATAGACTATGGCTACACCTTC
TRBJ1-1	TRBV15	.	.	CATSRMNTEAFF	TGTGCCACCAGCAGAATGAACACTGAAGCTTTCTTT
TRBJ2-3	TRBV29-1	.	.	CSVVRGGNTDTQYF	TGCAGCGTTGTGAGGGGCGGGAACACAGATACGCAGTATTTT
TRBJ2-2	TRBV5-4	.	once	CASSLNVGELFF	TGTGCCAGCAGCTTGAATGTAGGGGAGCTGTTTTTT
TRBJ1-2	TRBV7-8	.	.	CASSSRTDRGYTF	TGTGCCAGCAGCTCCCGAACAGATCGGGGCTACACCTTC
TRBJ1-2	TRBV6-5	.	.	CASTPGGGYGYTF	TGTGCCAGCACCCCCGGGGGGGGCTATGGCTACACCTTC
TRBJ2-7	TRBV6-5	.	once	CASSSGREGPNYEQYF	TGTGCCAGCAGTTCGGGGCGGGAAGGACCTAACTACGAGCAGTACTTC
TRBJ2-7	TRBV19	TRBD2	.	CASSVGTSGYEQYF	TGTGCCAGTAGTGTCGGGACTAGCGGCTACGAGCAGTACTTC
TRBJ1-1	TRBV7-2	.	many	CASSHLFGGSNTEAFF	TGTGCCAGCAGCCACTTGTTCGGGGGGTCAAACACTGAAGCTTTCTTT